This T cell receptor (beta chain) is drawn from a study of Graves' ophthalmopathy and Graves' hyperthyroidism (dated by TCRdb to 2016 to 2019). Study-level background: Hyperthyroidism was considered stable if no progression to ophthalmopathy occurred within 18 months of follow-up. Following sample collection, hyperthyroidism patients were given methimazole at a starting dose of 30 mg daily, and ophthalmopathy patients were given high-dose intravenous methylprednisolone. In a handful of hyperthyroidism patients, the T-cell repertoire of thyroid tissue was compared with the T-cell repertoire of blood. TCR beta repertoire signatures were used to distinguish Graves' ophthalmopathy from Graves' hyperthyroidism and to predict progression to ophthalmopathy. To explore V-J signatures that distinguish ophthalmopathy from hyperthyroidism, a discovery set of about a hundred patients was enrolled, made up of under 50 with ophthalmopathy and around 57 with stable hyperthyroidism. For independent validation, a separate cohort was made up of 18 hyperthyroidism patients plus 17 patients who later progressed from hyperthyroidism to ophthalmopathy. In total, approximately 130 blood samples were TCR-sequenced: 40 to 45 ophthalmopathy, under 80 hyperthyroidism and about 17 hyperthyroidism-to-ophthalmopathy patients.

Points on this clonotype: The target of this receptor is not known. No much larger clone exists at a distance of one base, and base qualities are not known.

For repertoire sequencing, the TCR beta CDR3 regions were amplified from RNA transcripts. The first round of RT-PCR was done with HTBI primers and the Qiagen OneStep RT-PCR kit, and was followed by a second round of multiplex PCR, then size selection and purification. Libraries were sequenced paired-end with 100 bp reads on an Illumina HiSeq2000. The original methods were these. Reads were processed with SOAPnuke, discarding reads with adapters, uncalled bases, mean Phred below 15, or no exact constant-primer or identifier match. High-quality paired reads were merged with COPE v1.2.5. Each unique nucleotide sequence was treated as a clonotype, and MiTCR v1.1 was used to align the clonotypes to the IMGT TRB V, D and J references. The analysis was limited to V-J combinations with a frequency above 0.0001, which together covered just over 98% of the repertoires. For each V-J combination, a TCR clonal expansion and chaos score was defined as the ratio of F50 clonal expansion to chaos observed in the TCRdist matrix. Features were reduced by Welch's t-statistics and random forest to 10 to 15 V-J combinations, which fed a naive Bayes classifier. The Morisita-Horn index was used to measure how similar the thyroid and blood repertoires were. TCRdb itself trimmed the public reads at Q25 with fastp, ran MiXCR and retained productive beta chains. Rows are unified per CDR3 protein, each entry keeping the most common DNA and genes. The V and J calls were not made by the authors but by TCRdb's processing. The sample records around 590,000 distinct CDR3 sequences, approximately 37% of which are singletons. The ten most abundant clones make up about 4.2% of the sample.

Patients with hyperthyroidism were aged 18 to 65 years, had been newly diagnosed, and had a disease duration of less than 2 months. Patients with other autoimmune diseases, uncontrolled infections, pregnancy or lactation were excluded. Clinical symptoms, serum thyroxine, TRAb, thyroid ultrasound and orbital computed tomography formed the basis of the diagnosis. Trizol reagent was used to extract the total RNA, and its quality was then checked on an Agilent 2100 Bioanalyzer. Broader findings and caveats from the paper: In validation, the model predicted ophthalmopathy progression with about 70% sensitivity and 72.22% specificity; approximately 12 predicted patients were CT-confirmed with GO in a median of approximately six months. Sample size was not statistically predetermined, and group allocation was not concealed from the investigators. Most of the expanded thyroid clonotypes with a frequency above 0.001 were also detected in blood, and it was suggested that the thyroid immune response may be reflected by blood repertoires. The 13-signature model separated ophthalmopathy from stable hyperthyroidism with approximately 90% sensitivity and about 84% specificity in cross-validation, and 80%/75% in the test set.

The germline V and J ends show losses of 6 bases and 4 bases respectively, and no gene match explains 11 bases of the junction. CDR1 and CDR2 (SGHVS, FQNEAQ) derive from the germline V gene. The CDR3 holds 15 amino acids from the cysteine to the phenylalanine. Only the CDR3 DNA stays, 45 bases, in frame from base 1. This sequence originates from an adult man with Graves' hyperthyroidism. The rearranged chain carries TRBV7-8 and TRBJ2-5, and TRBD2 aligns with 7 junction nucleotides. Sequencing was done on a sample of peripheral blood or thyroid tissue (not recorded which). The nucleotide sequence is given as TGTGCCAGCAGTTTTTTTAGGGAGGGTGGAGAGACCCAGTACTTC. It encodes CASSFFREGGETQYF.